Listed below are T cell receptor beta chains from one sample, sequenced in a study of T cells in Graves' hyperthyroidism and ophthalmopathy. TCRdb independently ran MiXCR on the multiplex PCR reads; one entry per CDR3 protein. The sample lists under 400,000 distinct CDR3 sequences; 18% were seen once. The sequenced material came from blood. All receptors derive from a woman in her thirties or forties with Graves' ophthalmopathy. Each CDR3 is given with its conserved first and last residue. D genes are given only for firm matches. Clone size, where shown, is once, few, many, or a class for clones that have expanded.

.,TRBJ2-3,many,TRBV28,CASRIQGRSDTQYF,TGTGCCAGCAGAATACAGGGGAGGTCAGATACGCAGTATTTT
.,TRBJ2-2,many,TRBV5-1,CASSLARSTGELFF,TGCGCCAGCAGCTTGGCCAGGTCGACCGGGGAGCTGTTTTTT
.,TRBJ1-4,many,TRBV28,CASSPGRGREKLFF,TGTGCCAGCAGTCCAGGGAGAGGAAGGGAAAAACTGTTTTTT
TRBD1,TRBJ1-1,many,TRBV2,CASSEDRGPPEAFF,TGTGCCAGCAGCGAGGACAGGGGTCCCCCTGAAGCTTTCTTT
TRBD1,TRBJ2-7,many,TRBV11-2,CASSPWTGGTYEQYF,TGTGCCAGCAGCCCCTGGACAGGGGGCACCTACGAGCAGTACTTC
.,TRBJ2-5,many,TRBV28,CASSPQWETQYF,TGTGCCAGCAGCCCCCAATGGGAGACCCAGTACTTC
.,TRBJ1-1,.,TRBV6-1,CASSPRWARYEAFF,TGTGCCAGCAGCCCGAGGTGGGCCCGTTATGAAGCTTTCTTT
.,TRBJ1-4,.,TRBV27,CASSSDATNEKLFF,TGTGCCAGCAGTTCAGATGCAACTAATGAAAAACTGTTTTTT
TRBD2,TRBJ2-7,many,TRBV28,CARIGLAGVVYEQYF,TGTGCCAGGATAGGACTAGCGGGAGTAGTCTACGAGCAGTACTTC
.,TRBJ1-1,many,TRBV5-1,CASSPSPMNTEAFF,TGCGCCAGCAGCCCCTCCCCCATGAACACTGAAGCTTTCTTT
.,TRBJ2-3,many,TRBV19,CASSIVSVRPTDTQYF,TGTGCCAGTAGTATAGTTAGCGTGAGGCCCACAGATACGCAGTATTTT
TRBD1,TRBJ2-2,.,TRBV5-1,CASSSPTGVAGELFF,TGCGCCAGCAGCTCCCCGACAGGGGTGGCCGGGGAGCTGTTTTTT
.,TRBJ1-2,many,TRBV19,CASGSGDF,TGTGCCAGTGGTTCGGGAGACTTC
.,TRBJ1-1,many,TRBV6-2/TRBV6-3,CASSDPGYGAFF,TGTGCCAGCAGTGACCCGGGGTACGGAGCTTTCTTT
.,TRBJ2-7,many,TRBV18,CASSPSADGPDYEQYF,TGTGCCAGCTCACCGAGTGCCGACGGTCCCGACTACGAGCAGTACTTC
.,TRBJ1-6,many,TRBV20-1,CSAAPLSSSYNSPLHF,TGCAGTGCCGCTCCCCTTTCGAGCTCCTATAATTCACCCCTCCACTTT
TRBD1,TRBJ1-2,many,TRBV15,CATSRGDRDYGYTF,TGTGCCACCAGCAGAGGGGACAGGGACTATGGCTACACCTTC
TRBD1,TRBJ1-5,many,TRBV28,CASSYPRDRSQPQHF,TGTGCCAGCAGTTACCCCCGGGACAGGTCTCAGCCCCAGCATTTT
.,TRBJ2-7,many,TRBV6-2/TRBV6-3,CASSSGPIYEQYF,TGTGCCAGCAGTTCAGGACCGATCTACGAGCAGTACTTC
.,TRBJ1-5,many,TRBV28,CASSFMGPGFNQPQHF,TGTGCCAGCAGTTTCATGGGGCCCGGTTTCAATCAGCCCCAGCATTTT
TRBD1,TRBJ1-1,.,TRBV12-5,CASGLVLGQGNTEAFF,TGTGCTAGTGGTTTGGTGTTGGGACAGGGTAACACTGAAGCTTTCTTT
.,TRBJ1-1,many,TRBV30,CAWSVDLLNTEAFF,TGTGCCTGGAGTGTTGACCTTTTGAACACTGAAGCTTTCTTT
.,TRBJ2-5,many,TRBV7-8,CASSRTLEETQYF,TGTGCCAGCAGTAGGACACTTGAAGAGACCCAGTACTTC
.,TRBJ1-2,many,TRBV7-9,CASSKPQGRSGYTF,TGTGCCAGCAGCAAACCCCAGGGGCGGAGTGGCTACACCTTC
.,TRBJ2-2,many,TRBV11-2,CASSAFRVPPNYTGELFF,TGTGCCAGCAGCGCGTTCCGGGTACCCCCCAACTACACCGGGGAGCTGTTTTTT
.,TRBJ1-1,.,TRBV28,CASSASPGQNTEAFF,TGTGCCAGCAGTGCCTCACCGGGCCAGAACACTGAAGCTTTCTTT
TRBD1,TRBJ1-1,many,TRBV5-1,CASSYRDSQDEAFF,TGCGCCAGCAGCTACCGGGACAGTCAAGATGAAGCTTTCTTT
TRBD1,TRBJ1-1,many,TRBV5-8,CASRRTGIGKNTEAFF,TGTGCCAGCAGGCGGACAGGGATCGGGAAAAACACTGAAGCTTTCTTT
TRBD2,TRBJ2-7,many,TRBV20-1,CSARHVRAGRAVYEQYF,TGCAGTGCTAGACACGTCCGCGCCGGGAGGGCCGTTTACGAGCAGTACTTC
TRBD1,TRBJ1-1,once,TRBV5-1,CASSLAGGGSAEAFF,TGCGCCAGCAGCTTGGCCGGAGGGGGCAGCGCTGAAGCTTTCTTT
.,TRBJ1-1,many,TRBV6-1,CASSSRAWDTEAFF,TGTGCCAGCAGTAGCCGGGCGTGGGACACTGAAGCTTTCTTT
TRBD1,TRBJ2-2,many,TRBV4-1,CASSRPGTANTGELFF,TGCGCCAGCAGCCGCCCCGGGACAGCGAACACCGGGGAGCTGTTTTTT
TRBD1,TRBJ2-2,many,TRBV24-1,CATSDSWTGGTGELFF,TGTGCCACCAGTGATTCATGGACAGGGGGAACCGGGGAGCTGTTTTTT
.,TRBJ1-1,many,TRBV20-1,CSAPGWGRTEAFF,TGCAGTGCACCCGGGTGGGGACGAACTGAAGCTTTCTTT
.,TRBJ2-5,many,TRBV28,CASSLRVFLETQYF,TGTGCCAGCAGCCTAAGGGTGTTCCTAGAGACCCAGTACTTC
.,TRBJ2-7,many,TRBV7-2,CASSLDYLGEQYF,TGTGCCAGCAGCTTAGACTACTTGGGGGAGCAGTACTTC
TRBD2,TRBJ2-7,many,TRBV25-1,CASQRGGSHEQYF,TGTGCCAGCCAGCGGGGGGGTTCCCACGAGCAGTACTTC
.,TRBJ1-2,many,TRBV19,CASSIGRGELLRLDNYGYTF,TGTGCCAGTAGTATCGGCAGGGGTGAGCTTCTCCGTCTCGATAACTATGGCTACACCTTC
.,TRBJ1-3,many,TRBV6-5,CASSGNSGNTIYF,TGTGCCAGCAGCGGGAACTCTGGAAACACCATATATTTT
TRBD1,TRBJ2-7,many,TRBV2,CAISQGADEQYF,TGTGCCATATCTCAGGGGGCTGACGAGCAGTACTTC
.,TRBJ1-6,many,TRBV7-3,CASSQKRGSPLHF,TGTGCCAGCAGCCAAAAGCGGGGATCACCCCTCCACTTT
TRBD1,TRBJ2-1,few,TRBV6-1,CASSSRTGGNEQFF,TGTGCCAGCAGTAGCCGGACAGGGGGAAATGAGCAGTTCTTC
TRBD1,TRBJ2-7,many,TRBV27,CASSLRRQGYEQYF,TGTGCCAGCAGTCTACGGAGACAGGGCTACGAGCAGTACTTC
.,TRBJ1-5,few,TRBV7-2,CVSSLVIESNQPQHF,TGTGTCAGCAGCTTAGTTATCGAAAGCAATCAGCCCCAGCATTTT
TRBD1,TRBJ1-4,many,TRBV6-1,CASRKGDRGTNEKLFF,TGTGCCAGCAGAAAGGGGGACAGGGGAACTAATGAAAAACTGTTTTTT